The 13 T cell receptor beta chains reported below all come from one sample, sequenced in a study of cytomegalovirus exposure and HLA in healthy donors. Clones were sequenced by immunoSEQ multiplex PCR, and TCRdb holds only the in-frame ones, with some missing. The sample holds tens of thousands of clones; roughly 80% are singletons and the top ten take about 12%. The sequenced sample consisted of PBMCs. The receptors derive from a woman younger than 30 in good health and CMV-seropositive.

V is TRBV4-3 and J is TRBJ2-3, with 9 bases that match TRBD2. Germline CDR1 reads LGHNA; CDR2 reads YSLEER. V was pared by 2 bases and J by 5 bases, with 11 bases of the junction left unmatched. This CDR3 region has 17 residues. CDR3 nucleotide sequence: TGCGCCAGCAGCCAAACCTTAGCGGGGGCCGGGGGAGATACGCAGTATTTT. It yields the protein CASSQTLAGAGGDTQYF.

The CDR3 reads CATNLFPTGGYGYTF. CDR3 in DNA: TGTGCCACCAACCTCTTCCCCACAGGGGGTTATGGCTACACCTTC. The rearrangement uses TRBV28 and TRBJ1-2; 8 positions match TRBD1. In germline, CDR1 is MDHEN, CDR2 SYDVKM. This CDR3 region has 15 residues. V lost 10 bases, J lost 5 bases, and 15 bases stayed unmatched.

This clone was found a few times. V is TRBV5-8 and J is TRBJ2-3, with 13 bases matching TRBD2. After removal of 4 bases from V and 14 bases from J, the junction contained 7 bases not matched to a gene. This CDR3 contains 13 residues. Germline V CDR1 and CDR2: SGHTS, YDEGEE. In DNA form, the CDR3 reads TGTGCCAGCAGCGGGACTAGCGGGGCTAAAGCGTATTTT. Amino acids: CASSGTSGAKAYF.

The CDR3 DNA reads as TGTGCCAGCAGCTTATCAACCGGGGAGCTGTTTTTT. Amino acid sequence: CASSLSTGELFF. The gene calls are TRBV5-6 and TRBJ2-2; D not certain. Germline CDR1 is SGHDT and CDR2 is YYEEEE. The CDR3 is made up of 12 amino acids. V was shortened by 2 bases and J by 5 bases, with 4 bases between the two germline ends.

V gene TRBV30 combines with J gene TRBJ2-1, with D maybe TRBD1 (5 bases). From germline, CDR1 is GTSNPN and CDR2 SVGIG (reference sequence). This CDR3 is 13 amino acids long. V shed 2 bases and J shed 9 bases, with 14 bases lying between them. This CDR3 reads CAWSRGPYAEQFF. The CDR3 coding sequence is TGTGCCTGGAGTAGGGGCCCCTACGCTGAGCAGTTCTTC.

The rearrangement uses TRBV27 and TRBJ2-3; 9 bases are a match to TRBD2. After removal of 3 bases from V and 5 bases from J, the junction contained 9 bases not matched to a gene. CDR1 and CDR2 (germline): MNHEY, SMNVEV (reference sequence). The CDR3 contains 16 residues. The CDR3 protein is CASSFLGRGGRDTQYF. CDR3 in DNA: TGTGCCAGCAGTTTCCTGGGGCGGGGGGGCCGAGATACGCAGTATTTT.

The chain joins TRBV30 to TRBJ2-4; TRBD1 might be the D (5 bases). With 2 bases removed from V and 2 bases from J, the gap between germline ends came to 16 bases. Germline lookup yields CDR1 GTSNPN and CDR2 SVGIG (reference sequence). The CDR3 totals 16 residues. The CDR3 loop is CAWSLTGAGTKNIQYF. The CDR3 nucleotides read TGTGCCTGGAGTCTCACAGGTGCTGGGACCAAAAACATTCAGTACTTC.

The gene calls are TRBV6-5 and TRBJ1-2, with a tentative D call TRBD1 (6 bases). The CDR3 totals 14 residues. Trimming took off 10 bases at V and 3 bases at J, with 18 bases between the two ends. CDR1 MNHEY and CDR2 SVGAGI come from the germline V gene. CDR3 region: CAILTGEGDYGYTF. The CDR3 nucleotides are TGTGCCATCCTTACGGGGGAGGGGGACTATGGCTACACCTTC.

The chain has TRBV5-1 and TRBJ2-1; 12 bases agree with TRBD2. CDR3 length: 15 amino acids. Germline V lookup: CDR1 SGHRS, CDR2 YFSETQ. V lost 1 base, J lost 7 bases, and 3 bases stayed unmatched. The DNA of the CDR3 is TGCGCCAGCAGCTTGACTAGCGGGGGGAAGAATGAGCAGTTCTTC. Residues: CASSLTSGGKNEQFF. Supplemented by reference TRBV5-1 and TRBJ2-1, the full variable domain reads KAGVTQTPRYLIKTRGQQVTLSCSPISGHRSVSWYQQTPGQGLQFLFEYFSETQRNKGNFPGRFSGRQFSNSRSEMNVSTLELGDSALYLCASSLTSGGKNEQFFGPGTRLTVL.

This chain joins TRBV5-1 and TRBJ2-5; TRBD2 matches 13 bases. There are 16 residues in the CDR3. Germline CDR1 is SGHRS and CDR2 is YFSETQ. Unmatched junction bases numbered 3, after V lost 0 bases and J lost 4 bases. The CDR3 reads CASSLAGTSGAETQYF. The CDR3, as DNA: TGCGCCAGCAGCTTGGCCGGGACTAGCGGGGCAGAGACCCAGTACTTC. The full variable domain, rest sourced from reference TRBV5-1 and TRBJ2-5, is KAGVTQTPRYLIKTRGQQVTLSCSPISGHRSVSWYQQTPGQGLQFLFEYFSETQRNKGNFPGRFSGRQFSNSRSEMNVSTLELGDSALYLCASSLAGTSGAETQYFGPGTRLLVL.

The chain is built from TRBV27 and TRBJ1-5; D call uncertain. The CDR3 totals 13 residues. The V gene lost 3 bases and the J gene lost 7 bases, with 10 bases spanning the gap. Germline V gene lookup returns CDR1 MNHEY and CDR2 SMNVEV (reference sequence). Here the CDR3 reads CASSLYLEQPQHF. The CDR3 coding sequence is TGTGCCAGCAGTTTGTATCTTGAGCAGCCCCAGCATTTT.

The chain couples TRBV5-1 to TRBJ2-3; TRBD2 matches at 12 bases. The CDR3 is 16 residues long. V lost 1 base to trimming and J lost 2 bases; unmatched junction nucleotides: 2. Looked up from germline, CDR1 is SGHRS and CDR2 is YFSETQ. The CDR3 nucleotides are TGCGCCAGCAGCTTGTCTAGCGGGGGGGCCACAGATACGCAGTATTTT. Translated, it gives CASSLSSGGATDTQYF.

V gene TRBV7-9 combines with J gene TRBJ2-7; D possibly corresponds to TRBD1 (6 bases). CDR1 SEHNR and CDR2 FQNEAQ come from the germline V gene (reference sequence). The CDR3 length is 12 residues. V was shortened by 5 bases and J by 4 bases, with 9 bases between the two germline ends. The CDR3, as DNA: TGTGCCAGCAGCCAACAGGGATACGAGCAGTACTTC. Translated: CASSQQGYEQYF.